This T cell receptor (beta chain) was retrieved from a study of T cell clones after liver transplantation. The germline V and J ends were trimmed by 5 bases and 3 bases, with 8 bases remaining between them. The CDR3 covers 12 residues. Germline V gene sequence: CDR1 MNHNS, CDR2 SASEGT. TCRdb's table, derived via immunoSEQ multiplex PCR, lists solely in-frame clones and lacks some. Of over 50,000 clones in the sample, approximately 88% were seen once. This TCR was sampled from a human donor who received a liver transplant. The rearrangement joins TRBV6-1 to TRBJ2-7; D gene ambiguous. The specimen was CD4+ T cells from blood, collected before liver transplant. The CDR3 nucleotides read TGTGCCAGCAGTTATAACCGCTACGAGCAGTACTTC. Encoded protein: CASSYNRYEQYF.